These 31 T cell receptor beta chains originate from one sample sequenced in a study of cytotoxic CD8 clonotypes in ibrutinib-treated CLL. TCRdb's copy holds only in-frame clones and misses some; the assay was immunoSEQ multiplex PCR. Of some 310,000 clones listed, more than 65% are singletons. The sequences come from PBMCs, collected before ibrutinib treatment. The origin of the receptors is a human donor with chronic lymphocytic leukemia.

V gene TRBV11-2 combines with J gene TRBJ2-2, with 11 positions matching TRBD1. Trimming removed 1 base from V and 3 bases from J; junction bases left unmatched: 10. The CDR3 runs 19 residues. CDR1 SGHAT and CDR2 FQNNGV come from the germline V gene. The CDR3 nucleotides are TGTGCCAGCAGCTTAGCGGTCGGACAGGGGGCGCTGGACACCGGGGAGCTGTTTTTT. Translation gives CASSLAVGQGALDTGELFF.

There are a few counts of this clone. The chain is built from TRBV28 and TRBJ2-7; TRBD2 matches 9 bases. Germline CDR1 and CDR2: MDHEN and SYDVKM. V shed 3 bases, J shed 4 bases, and the junction held 4 bases outside the gene matches. The CDR3 is made up of 14 amino acids. The CDR3 nucleotides are TGTGCCAGCAGTTTTTTGCGGGAGGGGTACGAGCAGTACTTC. Its protein is CASSFLREGYEQYF.

This chain links TRBV4-3 with TRBJ2-1; 14 bases align to TRBD2. This CDR3 spans 17 amino acids. Germline CDR1 is LGHNA and CDR2 is YSLEER. V lost 4 bases to trimming and J lost 9 bases; unmatched junction nucleotides: 11. The DNA of the CDR3 is TGCGCCAGCAGCCGCAGACTAGCGGGAGGGGTATTTGCTGAGCAGTTCTTC. Translation gives CASSRRLAGGVFAEQFF.

V is TRBV18 and J is TRBJ2-1; possibly TRBD2 for D (5 bases). V dropped 4 bases and J dropped 8 bases, with 21 bases sitting between them. CDR1 and CDR2 (germline): KGHSH, LQKENI. The CDR3 has 16 residues. CDR3 coding DNA: TGTGCCAGCTCACGGGCCTCCGAGGGCGGACCGGATGAGCAGTTCTTC. It is translated as CASSRASEGGPDEQFF. The whole variable domain, remainder taken from reference TRBV18 and TRBJ2-1, is NAGVMQNPRHLVRRRGQEARLRCSPMKGHSHVYWYRQLPEEGLKFMVYLQKENIIDESGMPKERFSAEFPKEGPSILRIQQVVRGDSAAYFCASSRASEGGPDEQFFGPGTRLTVL.

This clone was counted a few times. The CDR3 nucleotides are TGTGCCTGGAGTGTCGTTTTTAAGGGTGGCTACACCTTC. Its protein is CAWSVVFKGGYTF. The chain recombines TRBV30 with TRBJ1-2; D uncertain. This CDR3 is built from 13 residues. V lost 0 bases, J lost 7 bases, and 12 bases lay in between. CDR1 and CDR2 (germline): GTSNPN, SVGIG (reference sequence).

There are a few counts of this clone. The chain joins TRBV29-1 to TRBJ1-1; maybe TRBD1 (6 bases). CDR3 length equals 12 residues. Germline V gives CDR1 SQVTM, CDR2 ANQGSEA. The CDR3 spells CTVIGGGTEAFF. The CDR3 nucleotides are TGCACCGTAATTGGAGGGGGCACTGAAGCTTTCTTT. Full variable domain (missing parts from reference TRBV29-1 and TRBJ1-1): SAVISQKPSRDICQRGTSLTIQCQVDSQVTMMFWYRQQPGQSLTLIATANQGSEATYESGFVIDKFPISRPNLTFSTLTVSNMSPEDSSIYLCTVIGGGTEAFFGQGTRLTVV.

CDR3 coding DNA: TGTGCCAGCAGCTTATCTGGAGGGACAGGTGCCGATGAGCAGTTCTTC. Translating gives CASSLSGGTGADEQFF. The V and J genes are TRBV7-3 and TRBJ2-1; TRBD1 matches 8 bases. Trimming at V came to 2 bases and at J to 8 bases, leaving 11 bases not matched to a gene. The CDR3 extends over 16 amino acids. Per the germline V gene, CDR1 is SGHTA and CDR2 is FQGTGA.

The J gene is TRBJ2-7, the V gene TRBV29-1; no firm D call. V was trimmed by 6 bases and J by 2 bases, leaving 14 bases between them. CDR1 is SQVTM and CDR2 is ANQGSEA in the germline V gene. This CDR3 has 13 residues. CDR3 DNA sequence: TGCAGCGTGCCAGGTCTCAATCCCTACGAGCAGTACTTC. It is translated as CSVPGLNPYEQYF.

This clone was observed a handful of times. CDR3 loop: CASSHRKGGNQPQHF. The CDR3 DNA reads TGTGCCAGCAGCCACCGAAAAGGGGGCAATCAGCCCCAGCATTTT. The J gene is TRBJ1-5, the V gene TRBV6-6; a possible D gene is TRBD1 (5 bases). Trimming took off 6 bases at V and 2 bases at J, with 14 bases between the two ends. CDR1 and CDR2 from the germline V gene are MNHNY and SVGAGI (reference sequence). The CDR3 sequence is 15 residues long.

This chain joins TRBV7-2 and TRBJ1-2; D is uncertain. The germline CDR1 and CDR2 sequences are SGHTA and FQGNSA. The germline V and J ends were trimmed by 5 bases and 7 bases, with 11 bases remaining between them. The CDR3 loop spans 12 amino acids. CDR3 sequence (DNA): TGTGCCAGCAGCAATCTAGTGGGTGGCTACACCTTC. Translating gives CASSNLVGGYTF.

This clone has a handful of counts. The chain joins TRBV6-6 to TRBJ1-5; D is ambiguous. The germline gives CDR1 MNHNY, CDR2 SVGAGI (reference sequence). This CDR3 contains 13 residues. With 2 bases removed from V and 5 bases from J, the gap between germline ends came to 7 bases. As DNA, the CDR3 is TGTGCCAGCAGTTACCAACTCGATCAGCCCCAGCATTTT. It encodes CASSYQLDQPQHF.

V and J are TRBV25-1 and TRBJ2-1; TRBD1 matches 11 bases. Trimming at V came to 1 base and at J to 8 bases, leaving 4 bases not matched to a gene. Germline V lookup: CDR1 MGHDK, CDR2 SYGVNS. CDR3 size: 15 residues. CDR3 sequence (DNA): TGTGCCAGCAGTGAATCCGGGACAGGGGGATATGAGCAGTTCTTC. Protein product: CASSESGTGGYEQFF.

The gene calls are TRBV14 and TRBJ2-3; D is ambiguous. Trimming removed 8 bases from V and 4 bases from J, with 13 bases in between. This CDR3 region has 13 residues. Looked up from germline, CDR1 is SGHDN and CDR2 is FVKESK. DNA of the CDR3: TGTGCCAGCGGTATACGGTCCGCAGATACGCAGTATTTT. It translates to CASGIRSADTQYF. Filled out from reference TRBV14 and TRBJ2-3, the complete variable domain reads EAGVTQFPSHSVIEKGQTVTLRCDPISGHDNLYWYRRVMGKEIKFLLHFVKESKQDESGMPNNRFLAERTGGTYSTLKVQPAELEDSGVYFCASGIRSADTQYFGPGTRLTVL.

This clone occurred once. The V call is TRBV29-1, the J call TRBJ2-1; TRBD1 might be the D (5 bases). Germline loops: CDR1 SQVTM, CDR2 ANQGSEA. The CDR3 runs to 13 residues. With 8 bases removed from V and 3 bases from J, the gap between germline ends came to 14 bases. The DNA of the CDR3 is TGCAGCCACGGGTGGGGCGTCTACAATGAGCAGTTCTTC. This translates into CSHGWGVYNEQFF.

The V call is TRBV7-9, the J call TRBJ1-1, with 7 bases lining up with TRBD1. J lost 5 bases, V lost 1 base, and 4 bases had no gene match. CDR1 and CDR2 from the germline V gene are SEHNR and FQNEAQ (reference sequence). The CDR3 is made up of 14 amino acids. As DNA, the CDR3 is TGTGCCAGCAGCTTAGGGACAGGTTGGACTGAAGCTTTCTTT. Protein: CASSLGTGWTEAFF.

This chain connects TRBV6-1 to TRBJ2-3, with 7 nucleotides matching TRBD1. The germline V gene encodes CDR1 MNHNS and CDR2 SASEGT. The CDR3 contains 16 residues. Trimming cost V 2 bases and J 2 bases; bases outside gene matches: 7. CDR3 region: CASSEYRGWSTDTQYF. The CDR3 region has the DNA TGTGCCAGCAGTGAATACAGGGGTTGGTCCACAGATACGCAGTATTTT.

The chain links TRBV6-6 to TRBJ2-1, with TRBD1 matching over 9 bases. This CDR3 contains 15 residues. Germline CDR1 is MNHNY and CDR2 is SVGAGI (reference sequence). The V segment lost 5 bases and the J segment 6 bases; nucleotides outside the gene matches: 8. The DNA of the CDR3 is TGTGCCAGCAGTCCTACAGGGGGCGCCGGCAATGAGCAGTTCTTC. Residues: CASSPTGGAGNEQFF.

In this sample, this clone turned up once. This chain uses TRBV11-1 with TRBJ2-4; TRBD2 aligns across 7 bases. In germline, CDR1 is SGHAT, CDR2 FQDESV (reference sequence). V shed 4 bases and J 0 bases; nucleotides not matched to a gene: 6. The CDR3 totals 16 residues. The CDR3 spells CASSSGSGLAKNIQYF. CDR3 nucleotide sequence: TGTGCCAGCAGCTCGGGTAGCGGGTTAGCCAAAAACATTCAGTACTTC.

The chain joins TRBV4-3 to TRBJ1-2; D is undetermined. V was shortened by 0 bases and J by 5 bases, with 13 bases between the two germline ends. Germline V gene sequence: CDR1 LGHNA, CDR2 YSLEER. This CDR3 contains 15 residues. CDR3 protein: CASSQDLGSSYGYTF. Written as DNA, the CDR3 is TGCGCCAGCAGCCAAGATCTCGGCTCTTCATATGGCTACACCTTC.

V gene TRBV4-1 combines with J gene TRBJ2-7; 10 bases are a match to TRBD2. This CDR3 has 15 residues. V trimming: 1 base; J trimming: 3 bases; junction bases outside the gene matches: 3. CDR1 and CDR2 from the germline V gene are MGHRA and YSYEKL. In nucleotides, the CDR3 is TGCGCCAGCAGCCAAGCGAGGACTAGCGGCTACGAGCAGTACTTC. Amino acid sequence: CASSQARTSGYEQYF.

Only a few counts were recorded for this clone. The J gene is TRBJ1-2, the V gene TRBV6-5, with 7 positions matching TRBD1. V shed 6 bases, J shed 4 bases, and the junction held 8 bases outside the gene matches. This CDR3 has 14 residues. Germline V gives CDR1 MNHEY, CDR2 SVGAGI. CDR3 sequence reads: CASRLRGSPYGYTF. For the CDR3, the DNA is TGTGCCAGCAGGCTCAGGGGGTCCCCCTATGGCTACACCTTC.

The rearrangement links TRBV7-9 to TRBJ1-4; D may be TRBD1 (6 bases). The germline V and J ends were trimmed by 5 bases and 4 bases, with 11 bases remaining between them. The length of the CDR3 is 14 residues. Germline CDR1 SEHNR, CDR2 FQNEAQ (reference sequence). CDR3 sequence: CASSQGQSNEKLFF. DNA of the CDR3: TGTGCCAGCAGCCAGGGACAAAGTAATGAAAAACTGTTTTTT.

The rearrangement uses TRBV28 and TRBJ1-1; D unresolved. The V and J ends lost 7 bases and 3 bases respectively, with 12 bases between them. The CDR3 has 13 residues. Germline CDR1 MDHEN, CDR2 SYDVKM. CDR3 nucleotide sequence: TGTGCCAGCACAACAACCAGTTACACTGAAGCTTTCTTT. Amino acid sequence: CASTTTSYTEAFF.

The chain carries TRBV5-6 and TRBJ2-7; 11 bases agree with TRBD2. This CDR3 region has 15 residues. Germline V lookup: CDR1 SGHDT, CDR2 YYEEEE. The junction had 7 bases not matched to a gene; V was cut back by 4 bases and J by 4 bases. The CDR3 DNA reads TGTGCCAGCAGCCTAAGGACTAGCGGGCTTTACGAGCAGTACTTC. Translated, it gives CASSLRTSGLYEQYF.

This clone appeared once. The genes are TRBV27 and TRBJ2-1; the match to TRBD1 covers 10 bases. Germline CDR1 reads MNHEY; CDR2 reads SMNVEV (reference sequence). The CDR3 is 14 residues long. V lost 6 bases to trimming and J lost 8 bases; unmatched junction nucleotides: 7. The CDR3 DNA sequence: TGTGCCAGCAGAGTTCGGGACAGGGGTGATGAGCAGTTCTTC. Its translation is CASRVRDRGDEQFF.

This sequence joins TRBV27 and TRBJ2-7; 8 nucleotides align to TRBD2. This CDR3 has 15 residues. The trim removed 6 bases at V and 3 bases at J, leaving 10 bases unmatched. Germline V CDR1 and CDR2: MNHEY, SMNVEV (reference sequence). CDR3 sequence (DNA): TGTGCCAGCAGCCCATCAGCGGGAGAGGTCTACGAGCAGTACTTC. The encoded protein is CASSPSAGEVYEQYF.

This sequence joins TRBV7-4 and TRBJ2-7; perhaps TRBD2 as D (6 bases). Trimming removed 4 bases at V and 4 bases at J, with 14 bases between. Germline V gives CDR1 SGHVT, CDR2 SQSDAQ. The length of the CDR3 is 14 residues. The CDR3 DNA reads as TGTGCCAGCAGCTCATCCTGTGGGGGGTACGAGCAGTACTTC. It is translated as CASSSSCGGYEQYF. The whole variable domain, filled in from reference TRBV7-4 and TRBJ2-7, reads GAGVSQSPRYKVAKRGRDVALRCDSISGHVTLYWYRQTLGQGSEVLTYSQSDAQRDKSGRPSGRFSAERPERSVSTLKIQRTEQGDSAVYLCASSSSCGGYEQYFGPGTRLTVT.

V usage is TRBV5-1 and J usage is TRBJ1-1; TRBD1 might be the D (5 bases). From germline, CDR1 is SGHRS and CDR2 YFSETQ. The CDR3 length is 14 residues. V was trimmed by 0 bases and J by 4 bases, leaving 10 bases between them. The CDR3 loop reads CASSLDSGLTEAFF. The CDR3 DNA reads TGCGCCAGCAGCTTGGATTCAGGGCTCACTGAAGCTTTCTTT.

By sample fraction, this clone is medium-sized (0.01 to 0.1%). The chain links TRBV27 to TRBJ2-1; the match to TRBD2 covers 7 bases. V shed 2 bases and J 2 bases; nucleotides not matched to a gene: 3. The CDR3 loop spans 15 amino acids. Germline-derived CDR1 and CDR2 are MNHEY and SMNVEV (reference sequence). The CDR3 here is CASSLQAGAYNEQFF. The CDR3 DNA is TGTGCCAGCAGTTTACAGGCGGGAGCCTACAATGAGCAGTTCTTC.

V is TRBV27 and J is TRBJ1-2, with 8 bases matching TRBD1. Germline CDR1 is MNHEY and CDR2 is SMNVEV (reference sequence). This CDR3 spans 14 amino acids. V lost 5 bases, J lost 5 bases, and 7 bases stayed unmatched. DNA for the CDR3: TGTGCCAGCAGTCCTGGACAGGGTGGGTATGGCTACACCTTC. It yields the protein CASSPGQGGYGYTF.

The V and J genes are TRBV6-4 and TRBJ2-3, with 9 bases aligning to TRBD2. The CDR3 extends over 15 amino acids. V was clipped by 6 bases and J by 4 bases; unmatched bases: 8. In germline, CDR1 is MRHNA, CDR2 SNTAGT. The CDR3 DNA sequence: TGTGCCAGCAGCGCCGGGACTAGCCTCGCAGATACGCAGTATTTT. Amino acids: CASSAGTSLADTQYF.